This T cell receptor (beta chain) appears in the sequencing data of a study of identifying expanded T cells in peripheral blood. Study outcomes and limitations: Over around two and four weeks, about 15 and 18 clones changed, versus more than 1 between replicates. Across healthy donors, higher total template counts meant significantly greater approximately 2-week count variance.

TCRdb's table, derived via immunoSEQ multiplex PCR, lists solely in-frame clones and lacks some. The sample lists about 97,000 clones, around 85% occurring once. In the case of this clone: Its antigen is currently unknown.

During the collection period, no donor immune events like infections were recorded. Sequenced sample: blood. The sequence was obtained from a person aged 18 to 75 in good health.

The CDR3 nucleotides are TGTGCCAGCAGCACTCGAGGCGAGCAGTACTTC. Its protein is CASSTRGEQYF. The chain couples TRBV5-4 to TRBJ2-7; D gene ambiguous. Germline V gene lookup returns CDR1 SGHNT and CDR2 YYREEE (reference sequence). This CDR3 is built from 11 residues. Trimming removed 4 bases from V and 6 bases from J, with 8 bases in between.